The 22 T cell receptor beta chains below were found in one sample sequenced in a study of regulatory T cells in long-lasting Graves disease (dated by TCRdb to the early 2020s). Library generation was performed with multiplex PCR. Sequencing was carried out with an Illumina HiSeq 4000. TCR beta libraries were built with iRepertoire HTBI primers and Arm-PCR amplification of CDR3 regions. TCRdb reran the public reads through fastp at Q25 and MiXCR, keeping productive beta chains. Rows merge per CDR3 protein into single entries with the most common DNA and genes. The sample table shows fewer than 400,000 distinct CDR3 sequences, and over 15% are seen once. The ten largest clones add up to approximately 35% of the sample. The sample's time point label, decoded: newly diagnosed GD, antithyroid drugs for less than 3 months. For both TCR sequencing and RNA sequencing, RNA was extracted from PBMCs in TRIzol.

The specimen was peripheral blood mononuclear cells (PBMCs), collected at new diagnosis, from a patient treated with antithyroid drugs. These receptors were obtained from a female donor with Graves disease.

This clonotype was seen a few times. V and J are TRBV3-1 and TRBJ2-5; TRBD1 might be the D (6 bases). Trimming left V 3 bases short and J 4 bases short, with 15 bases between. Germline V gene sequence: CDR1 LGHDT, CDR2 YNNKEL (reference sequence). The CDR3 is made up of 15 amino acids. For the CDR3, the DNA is TGTGCCAGCAGCCACCCCCCGCAGGGGCTAGAGACCCAGTACTTC. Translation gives CASSHPPQGLETQYF.

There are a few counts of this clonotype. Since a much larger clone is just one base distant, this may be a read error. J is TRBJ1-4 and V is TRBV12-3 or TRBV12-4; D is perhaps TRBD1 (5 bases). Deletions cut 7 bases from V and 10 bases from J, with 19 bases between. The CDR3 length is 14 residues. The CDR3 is CASTLGQGGGKLFF. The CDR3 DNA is TGTGCCAGCACCCTGGGGCAGGGAGGTGGAAAACTGTTTTTT.

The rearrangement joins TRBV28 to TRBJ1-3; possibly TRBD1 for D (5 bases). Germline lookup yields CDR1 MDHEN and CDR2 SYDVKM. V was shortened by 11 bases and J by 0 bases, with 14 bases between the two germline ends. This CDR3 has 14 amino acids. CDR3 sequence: CAVQDSISGNTIYF. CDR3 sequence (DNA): TGTGCCGTACAGGACTCTATCTCTGGAAACACCATATATTTT.

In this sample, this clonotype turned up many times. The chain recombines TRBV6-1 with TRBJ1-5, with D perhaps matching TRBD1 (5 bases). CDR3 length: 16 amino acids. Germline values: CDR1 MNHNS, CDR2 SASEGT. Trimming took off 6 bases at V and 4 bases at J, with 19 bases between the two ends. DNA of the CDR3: TGTGCCAGCAGCCGCCCCGACAGTGAGGGTAATCAGCCCCAGCATTTT. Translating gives CASSRPDSEGNQPQHF.

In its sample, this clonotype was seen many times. The CDR3 is CASRPGLGSYNEQFF. The CDR3 nucleotides read TGTGCCAGCAGGCCGGGACTAGGGTCCTACAATGAGCAGTTCTTC. The chain employs TRBV25-1 and TRBJ2-1; the match to TRBD2 covers 8 bases. The germline V gene has CDR1 MGHDK and CDR2 SYGVNS. This CDR3 has 15 residues. Trimming at V came to 6 bases and at J to 1 base, leaving 5 bases not matched to a gene.

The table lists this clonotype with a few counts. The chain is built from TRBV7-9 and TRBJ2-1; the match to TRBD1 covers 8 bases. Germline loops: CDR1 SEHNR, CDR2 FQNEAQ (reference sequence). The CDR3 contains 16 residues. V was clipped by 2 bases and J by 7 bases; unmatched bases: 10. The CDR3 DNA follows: TGTGCCAGCAGCTTATGGTCGAACAGGGGGGATAATGAGCAGTTCTTC. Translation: CASSLWSNRGDNEQFF.

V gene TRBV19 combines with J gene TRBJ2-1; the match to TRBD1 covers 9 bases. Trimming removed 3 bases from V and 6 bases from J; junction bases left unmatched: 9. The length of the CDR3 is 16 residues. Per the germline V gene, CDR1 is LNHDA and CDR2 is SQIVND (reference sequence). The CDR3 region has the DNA TGTGCCAGTAGTATGGTAGGGACAGGGATCGGCAATGAGCAGTTCTTC. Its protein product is CASSMVGTGIGNEQFF.

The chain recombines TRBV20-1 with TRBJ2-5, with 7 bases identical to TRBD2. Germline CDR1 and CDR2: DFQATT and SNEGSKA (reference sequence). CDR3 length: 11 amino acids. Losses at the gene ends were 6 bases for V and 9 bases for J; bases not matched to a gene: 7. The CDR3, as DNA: TGCAGTGCCAAGGCGGGGGAGGCCCAGTACTTC. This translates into CSAKAGEAQYF.

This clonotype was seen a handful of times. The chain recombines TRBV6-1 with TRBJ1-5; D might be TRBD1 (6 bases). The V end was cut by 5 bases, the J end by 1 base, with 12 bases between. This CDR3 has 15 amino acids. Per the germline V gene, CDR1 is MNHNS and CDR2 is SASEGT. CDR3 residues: CASSPNQGSNQPQHF. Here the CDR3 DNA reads TGTGCCAGCAGTCCTAATCAGGGGAGCAATCAGCCCCAGCATTTT.

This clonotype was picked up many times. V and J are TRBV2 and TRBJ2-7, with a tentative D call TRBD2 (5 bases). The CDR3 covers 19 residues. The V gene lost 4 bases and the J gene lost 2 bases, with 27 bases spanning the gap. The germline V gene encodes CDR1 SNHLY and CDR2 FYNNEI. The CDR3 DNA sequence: TGTGCCAGCAGTGGCCCCCCTGCGGGTCTAACGTGGGCCCCCTACGAGCAGTACTTC. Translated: CASSGPPAGLTWAPYEQYF.

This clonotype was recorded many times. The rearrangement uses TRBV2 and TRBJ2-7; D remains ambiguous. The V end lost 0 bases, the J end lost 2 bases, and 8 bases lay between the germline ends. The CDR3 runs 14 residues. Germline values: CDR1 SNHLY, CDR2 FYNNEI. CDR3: CASSEASRPYEQYF. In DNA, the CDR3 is TGTGCCAGCAGTGAAGCTAGCAGGCCCTACGAGCAGTACTTC.

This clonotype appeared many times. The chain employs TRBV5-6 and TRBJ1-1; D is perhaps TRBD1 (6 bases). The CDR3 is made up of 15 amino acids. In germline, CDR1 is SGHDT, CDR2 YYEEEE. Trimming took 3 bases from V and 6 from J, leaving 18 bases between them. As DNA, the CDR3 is TGTGCCAGCAGCTCCTCCCGGGACATAATCGCTGAAGCTTTCTTT. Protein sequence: CASSSSRDIIAEAFF.

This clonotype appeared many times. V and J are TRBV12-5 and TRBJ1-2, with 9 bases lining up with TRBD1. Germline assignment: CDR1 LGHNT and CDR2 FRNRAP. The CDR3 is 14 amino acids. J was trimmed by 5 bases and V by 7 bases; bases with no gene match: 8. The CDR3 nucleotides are TGTGCTAGTGCCCCGACAGGGGGGGGGTATGGCTACACCTTC. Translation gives CASAPTGGGYGYTF. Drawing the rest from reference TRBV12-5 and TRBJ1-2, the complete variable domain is DARVTQTPRHKVTEMGQEVTMRCQPILGHNTVFWYRQTMMQGLELLAYFRNRAPLDDSGMPKDRFSAEMPDATLATLKIQPSEPRDSAVYFCASAPTGGGYGYTFGSGTRLTVV.

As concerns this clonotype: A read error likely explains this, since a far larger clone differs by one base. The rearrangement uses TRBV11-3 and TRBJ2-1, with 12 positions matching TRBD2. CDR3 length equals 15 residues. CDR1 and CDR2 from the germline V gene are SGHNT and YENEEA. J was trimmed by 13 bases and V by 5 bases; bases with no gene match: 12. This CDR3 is CASSPELAGGWTQFF. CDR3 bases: TGTGCCAGCAGCCCCGAACTAGCGGGGGGATGGACCCAGTTCTTC.

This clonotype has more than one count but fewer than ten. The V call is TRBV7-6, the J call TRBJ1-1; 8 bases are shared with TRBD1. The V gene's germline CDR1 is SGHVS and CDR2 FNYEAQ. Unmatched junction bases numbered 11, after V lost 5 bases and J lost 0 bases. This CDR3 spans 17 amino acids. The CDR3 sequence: CASSPRTGTFMNTEAFF. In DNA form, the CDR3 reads TGTGCCAGCAGCCCCCGGACAGGGACCTTTATGAACACTGAAGCTTTCTTT.

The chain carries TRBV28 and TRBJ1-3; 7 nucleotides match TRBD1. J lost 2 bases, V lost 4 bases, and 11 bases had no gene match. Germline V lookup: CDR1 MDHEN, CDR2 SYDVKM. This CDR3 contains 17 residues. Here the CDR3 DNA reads TGTGCCAGCAGTTCCTTGGGCGCAGGGGGTGCTGGAAACACCATATATTTT. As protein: CASSSLGAGGAGNTIYF. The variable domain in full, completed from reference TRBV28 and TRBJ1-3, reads DVKVTQSSRYLVKRTGEKVFLECVQDMDHENMFWYRQDPGLGLRLIYFSYDVKMKEKGDIPEGYSVSREKKERFSLILESASTNQTSMYLCASSSLGAGGAGNTIYFGEGSWLTVV.

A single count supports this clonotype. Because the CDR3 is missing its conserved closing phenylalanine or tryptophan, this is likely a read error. The CDR3 reads CASSFRESPGYTL. CDR3 nucleotides: TGTGCCAGCAGCTTTAGGGAATCCCCTGGCTACACCTTG. The chain has TRBV9 and TRBJ1-2; D is undetermined. The CDR3 covers 13 residues. The germline V gene has CDR1 SGDLS and CDR2 YYNGEE. The germline V and J ends were trimmed by 4 bases and 7 bases, with 14 bases remaining between them.

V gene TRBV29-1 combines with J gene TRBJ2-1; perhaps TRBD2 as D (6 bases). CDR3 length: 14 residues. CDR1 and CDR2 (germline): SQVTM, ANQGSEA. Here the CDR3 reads CSCRGADTYNEQFF. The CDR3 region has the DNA TGCAGTTGTCGCGGGGCAGATACCTACAATGAGCAGTTCTTC.

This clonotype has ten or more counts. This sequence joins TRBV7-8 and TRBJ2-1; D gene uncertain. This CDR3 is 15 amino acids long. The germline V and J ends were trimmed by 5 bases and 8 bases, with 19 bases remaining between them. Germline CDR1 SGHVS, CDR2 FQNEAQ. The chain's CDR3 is CASSPMETPWDEQFF. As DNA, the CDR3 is TGTGCCAGCAGCCCCATGGAGACCCCATGGGATGAGCAGTTCTTC.

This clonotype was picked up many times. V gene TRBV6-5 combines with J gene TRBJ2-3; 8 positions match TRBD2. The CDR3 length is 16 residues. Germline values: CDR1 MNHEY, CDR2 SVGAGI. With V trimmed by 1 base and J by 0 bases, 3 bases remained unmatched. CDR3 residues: CASSYLPSGSTDTQYF. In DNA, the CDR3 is TGTGCCAGCAGTTACTTACCTAGCGGGAGCACAGATACGCAGTATTTT.

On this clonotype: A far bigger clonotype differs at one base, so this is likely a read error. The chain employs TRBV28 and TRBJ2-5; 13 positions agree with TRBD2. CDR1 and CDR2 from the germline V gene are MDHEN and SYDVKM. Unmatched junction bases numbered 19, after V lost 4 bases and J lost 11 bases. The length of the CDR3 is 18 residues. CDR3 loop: CASSSLRLAGGRVGEQYF. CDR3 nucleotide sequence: TGTGCCAGCAGTTCGCTTCGACTAGCGGGAGGAAGAGTCGGTGAGCAGTACTTC. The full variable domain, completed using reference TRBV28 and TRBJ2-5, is DVKVTQSSRYLVKRTGEKVFLECVQDMDHENMFWYRQDPGLGLRLIYFSYDVKMKEKGDIPEGYSVSREKKERFSLILESASTNQTSMYLCASSSLRLAGGRVGEQYFGPGTRLLVL.

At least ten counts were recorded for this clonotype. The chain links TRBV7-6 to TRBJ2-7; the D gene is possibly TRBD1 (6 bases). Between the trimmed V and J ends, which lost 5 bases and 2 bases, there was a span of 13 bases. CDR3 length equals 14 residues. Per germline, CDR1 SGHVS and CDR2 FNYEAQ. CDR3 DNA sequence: TGTGCCAGCAGCCCTAGGACAGAGGCCTACGAGCAGTACTTC. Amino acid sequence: CASSPRTEAYEQYF.